The present entry profiles one TCR beta chain with its context. Its antigen is still unknown. Germline V gene data show CDR1 as LNHDA and CDR2 as SQIVND (reference sequence). V was clipped by 5 bases and J by 0 bases, with 10 bases between them. The CDR3 consists of 14 residues. The entry originates in a study of long-term antiretroviral therapy in people with HIV. Specimens carried about 0.85-10 million cryopreserved PBMC before DNA extraction. Study observations and caveats: Clones showing expansion before ART dominated the repertoire at all time points.

Running of the v3.0 immunoSEQ assay took place at survey level. TCRdb keeps only in-frame clones here, not all; method: immunoSEQ multiplex PCR. The sample has approximately 24,000 clones, around 88% seen once; the top ten hold 5% to 6.5%. This receptor was identified in a young man with HIV. The sample in question was unsorted PBMCs, obtained around 4.5 years after starting antiretroviral therapy. This chain connects TRBV19 to TRBJ2-5; D is tentatively TRBD1 or TRBD2 (5 bases each). The CDR3 region is CASSLGTDQETQYF. As DNA, the CDR3 is TGTGCCAGTAGTCTAGGGACGGACCAAGAGACCCAGTACTTC.